This record looks at one T cell receptor (beta chain) sequence and its context. Its antigen remains unidentified. The data were obtained in a study of T cells in Graves' hyperthyroidism and ophthalmopathy. Study at large: At initial diagnosis, before any treatment had begun, peripheral blood was obtained.

General study points: Among thyroid clonotypes expanded above 0.001, most also appeared in blood.

Researchers amplified the TCR beta CDR3 regions from RNA transcripts. The primer set for the first-round RT-PCR of the TCR CDR3 was HTBI. Each CDR3 protein gets one entry after TCRdb re-called the multiplex PCR reads with MiXCR. The sample holds under 650,000 distinct CDR3 sequences, roughly 15% seen once. The CDR3 length is 14 residues. With V trimmed by 2 bases and J by 11 bases, 7 bases remained unmatched. Germline values: CDR1 GTSNPN, CDR2 SVGIG (reference sequence). An absence of ophthalmopathy progression within 18 months meant stable Graves' hyperthyroidism. V usage is TRBV30 and J usage is TRBJ1-6, with TRBD1 matching over 9 bases. The TCR comes from a woman aged 25 to 39 with Graves' hyperthyroidism. The sequenced sample consisted of blood. The CDR3 reads CAWSKQGANAPLHF. In nucleotides, the CDR3 is TGTGCCTGGAGTAAACAGGGGGCGAATGCACCCCTCCACTTT. Full variable domain (rest looked up from reference TRBV30 and TRBJ1-6): SQTIHQWPATLVQPVGSPLSLECTVEGTSNPNLYWYRQAAGRGLQLLFYSVGIGQISSEVPQNLSASRPQDRQFILSSKKLLLSDSGFYLCAWSKQGANAPLHFGNGTRLTVT.